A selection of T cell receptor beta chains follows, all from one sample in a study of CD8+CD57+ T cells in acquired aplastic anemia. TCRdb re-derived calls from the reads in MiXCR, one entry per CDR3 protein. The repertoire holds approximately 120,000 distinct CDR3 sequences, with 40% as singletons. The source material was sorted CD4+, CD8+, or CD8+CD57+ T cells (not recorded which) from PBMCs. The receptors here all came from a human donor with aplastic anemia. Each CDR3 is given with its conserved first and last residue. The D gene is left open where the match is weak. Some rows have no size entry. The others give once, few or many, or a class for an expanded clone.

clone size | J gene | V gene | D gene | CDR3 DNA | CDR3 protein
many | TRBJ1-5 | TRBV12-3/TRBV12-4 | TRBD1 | TGTGCCAGCAGTCCCGGGACAGGGGGCAATCAGCCCCAGCATTTT | CASSPGTGGNQPQHF
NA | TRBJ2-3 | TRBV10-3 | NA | TGTGCCATCAGTGGCCAGGGGGGGGGCACAGATACGCAGTATTTT | CAISGQGGGTDTQYF
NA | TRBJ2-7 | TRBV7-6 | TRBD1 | TGTGCCAGCAGCTCAATCCGGGACAGGGGCCACGAGCAGTACTTC | CASSSIRDRGHEQYF
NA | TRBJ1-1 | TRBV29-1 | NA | TGCAGCGTTGAGGGGAGCACTGAAGCTTTCTTT | CSVEGSTEAFF
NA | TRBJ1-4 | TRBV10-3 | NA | TGTGCCATCAGTGGGTTTAATGAGAAACTGTTTTTT | CAISGFNEKLFF
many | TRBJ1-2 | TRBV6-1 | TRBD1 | TGTGCCAGCAGTGAACCGGGACAGCATGGCTACACCTTC | CASSEPGQHGYTF
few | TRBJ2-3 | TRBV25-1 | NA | TGTGCCAGCTCACCAACCAACCCGTCCCCCCCGTATACGCAGTATTTT | CASSPTNPSPPYTQYF
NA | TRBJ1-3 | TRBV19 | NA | TGTGTCACACTGGAGAGCTCTGGAAACACCATATATTTT | CVTLESSGNTIYF
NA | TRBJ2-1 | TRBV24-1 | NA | TGTGCCACCAGTTCTGGCAGTAGCTCCTACAATGAGCAGTTCTTC | CATSSGSSSYNEQFF
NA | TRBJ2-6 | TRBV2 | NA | TGTGCCAGCAGTGTTGAGGCCCCTGGGGCCAACGTCCTGACTTTC | CASSVEAPGANVLTF
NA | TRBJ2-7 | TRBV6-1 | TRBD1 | TGTGCCAGCAGTGAAGGACAGGGCCTTCCCACGAGCGAGCAGTACTTC | CASSEGQGLPTSEQYF
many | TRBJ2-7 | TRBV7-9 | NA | TGTGCCAGCAGCTTAGAAGGGGACGAGCAGTACTTC | CASSLEGDEQYF
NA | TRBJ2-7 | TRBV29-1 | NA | TGCAGCGTTGATGATGGTTTAGGCTACGAGCAGTACTTC | CSVDDGLGYEQYF
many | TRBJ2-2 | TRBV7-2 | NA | TGTGCCAGCGGTACAGGGTATGCGAACACCGGGGAGCTGTTTTTT | CASGTGYANTGELFF
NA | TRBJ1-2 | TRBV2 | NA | TGTGCCAGCAGTCGACTAGCGGGGGAGGGTGGCTACACCTTC | CASSRLAGEGGYTF
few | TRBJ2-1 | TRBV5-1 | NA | TGCGCCAGCAGCTTTACGAGTGGGACAATCGATCCCTACAATGAGCAGTTCTTC | CASSFTSGTIDPYNEQFF
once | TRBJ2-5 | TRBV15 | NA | TGTGCTAGCCGAGGACAGCCCGGGGAGACCCAGTACTTC | CASRGQPGETQYF
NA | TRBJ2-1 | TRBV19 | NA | TGTGCCAGTAGTGTACAGGGTAGCTCCTACAATGAGCAGTTCTTC | CASSVQGSSYNEQFF
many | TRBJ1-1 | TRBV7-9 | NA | TGTGCCAGCAGCTTACCACAGGTTTTGGGGACTGAAGCTTTCTTT | CASSLPQVLGTEAFF
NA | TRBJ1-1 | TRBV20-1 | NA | TGCAGTGCCAGCAGTTACACCTTAAGGGCAGGGTTACTTGGGGACACTGAAGCTTTCTTT | CSASSYTLRAGLLGDTEAFF
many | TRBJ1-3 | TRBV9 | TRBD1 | TGTGCCAGCAGCCCCCGGGACAGCTTAAACACCATATATTTT | CASSPRDSLNTIYF
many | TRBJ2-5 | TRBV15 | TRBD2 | TGTGCCACCAGACTAGCGGGGGGCCTTCAAGAGACCCAGTACTTC | CATRLAGGLQETQYF
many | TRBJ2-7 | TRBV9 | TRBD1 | TGTGCCAGCAGCGTCGGGACAGGGGTTTCCTACGAGCAGTACTTC | CASSVGTGVSYEQYF
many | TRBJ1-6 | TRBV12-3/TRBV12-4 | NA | TGTGCCAGCAGTTTCGGCTATAATTCACCCCTCCACTTT | CASSFGYNSPLHF
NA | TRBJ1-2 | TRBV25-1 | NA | TGTGCCAGCAGTGAAAAATGGGACGCAGAGAACTATGGCTACACCTTC | CASSEKWDAENYGYTF
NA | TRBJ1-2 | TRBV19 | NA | TGTGCCAGTAGTATCCTCCTACGTGACTATGGCTACACCTTC | CASSILLRDYGYTF
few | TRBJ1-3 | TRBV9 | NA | TGTGCCAGCAGCGTAGGAGGTAGGGGCTCTGGAAACACCATATATTTT | CASSVGGRGSGNTIYF
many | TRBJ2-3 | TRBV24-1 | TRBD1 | TGTGCCACCAGTGACCCCTCCGGGACAGGGGTCGCAGATACGCAGTATTTT | CATSDPSGTGVADTQYF
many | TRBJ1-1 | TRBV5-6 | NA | TGTGCCAGCAGCTCCCGAGGTCGGGCCAACACTGAAGCTTTCTTT | CASSSRGRANTEAFF
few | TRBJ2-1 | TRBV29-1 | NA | TGCAGCGGCCAGGGGAACAATGAGCAGTTCTTC | CSGQGNNEQFF
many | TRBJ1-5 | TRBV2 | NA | TGTGCCAGCAGGGGAGGAGAGGGCAGCAATCAGCCCCAGCATTTT | CASRGGEGSNQPQHF
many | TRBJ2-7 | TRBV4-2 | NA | TGTGCCAGCAGCCAAGACTCATTCGAGCAGTACTTC | CASSQDSFEQYF
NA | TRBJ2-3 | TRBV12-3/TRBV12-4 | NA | TGTGCCAGCAGTTTGAGCCCACCAGGGATGCTCAGGAGCGCAGATACGCAGTATTTT | CASSLSPPGMLRSADTQYF